This passage covers 5 T cell receptor beta chains from one sample sequenced in a study of Graves' ophthalmopathy and Graves' hyperthyroidism. Amplifying from RNA transcripts, the study obtained TCR beta CDR3 regions. HTBI-primed first-round RT-PCR preceded second-round multiplex PCR. TCRdb re-called the multiplex PCR reads with MiXCR, one entry per CDR3 protein. The data hold roughly 380,000 distinct CDR3 sequences, with about 16% observed a single time. The sequenced sample was peripheral blood. The source of these receptors is a woman between 18 and 29 years old with stable Graves' hyperthyroidism.

This clonotype was observed at least ten times. The chain carries TRBV6-1 and TRBJ2-2; 8 bases agree with TRBD1. Unmatched junction bases numbered 7, after V lost 5 bases and J lost 5 bases. Germline V gene lookup returns CDR1 MNHNS and CDR2 SASEGT. The CDR3 spans 15 residues. CDR3 amino acids: CASSLGQGWTGELFF. The CDR3, as DNA: TGTGCCAGCAGTCTCGGACAGGGATGGACCGGGGAGCTGTTTTTT.

This clonotype was picked up many times. V and J are TRBV11-3 and TRBJ2-7; no definite D call. The CDR3 runs to 14 residues. Looked up from germline, CDR1 is SGHNT and CDR2 is YENEEA. V was cut by 0 bases and J by 6 bases, with 12 bases left in between. The CDR3 region has the DNA TGTGCCAGCAGCTTAGATTCCCGGGTACGCGAGCAGTACTTC. Its protein is CASSLDSRVREQYF.

At least ten counts were recorded for this clonotype. The chain recombines TRBV12-3 or TRBV12-4 with TRBJ2-5; D perhaps matches TRBD1 (6 bases). The ends were cut back, 2 bases at V and 5 bases at J, with 15 bases in the middle. The CDR3 is 15 amino acids. The CDR3 nucleotides are TGTGCCAGCAGTTTAACAGGGTTCGATCGGGAGACCCAGTACTTC. This encodes CASSLTGFDRETQYF.

This clonotype was counted ten times or more. The chain employs TRBV29-1 and TRBJ1-1, with D maybe TRBD1 (5 bases). V lost 4 bases to trimming and J lost 2 bases, with 11 bases between them. Germline V gene lookup returns CDR1 SQVTM and CDR2 ANQGSEA. The CDR3 has 13 amino acids. CDR3 DNA sequence: TGCAGCGTTGCGGGACTCAGAAACACTGAAGCTTTCTTT. Protein sequence: CSVAGLRNTEAFF.

The chain has TRBV12-3 or TRBV12-4 and TRBJ2-5; TRBD1 matches at 8 bases. With 3 bases clipped from V and 5 bases from J, the junction kept 5 bases outside the gene matches. This CDR3 has 14 residues. The chain's CDR3 is CASSFEDRVETQYF. CDR3 in DNA: TGTGCCAGCAGTTTTGAGGACAGGGTGGAGACCCAGTACTTC.